Below are 29 T cell receptor beta chains sequenced from a single sample in a study of blood T cells in healthy people across ages. Through a sample-barcoded 5' primer and a J-beta primer mix, a second PCR was run for about 6 to 11 cycles. TCRdb processed the 5' RACE reads anew with MiXCR; each CDR3 protein has one entry. The repertoire includes hundreds of thousands of distinct CDR3 sequences, 47% of them detected once, and roughly 25% sits in the top ten. Sequencing used blood. Every receptor here comes from an elderly man in good health.

The V gene is TRBV12-3 or TRBV12-4, the J gene TRBJ2-3; 11 bases line up with TRBD2. CDR3 length: 16 amino acids. Germline trimming cut 5 bases from V and 6 bases from J; bases unmatched to any gene: 10. CDR3 residues: CASSQGLAAGSDTQYF. The DNA for the CDR3 is TGTGCCAGCAGTCAGGGACTAGCGGCGGGATCGGATACGCAGTATTTT.

This clonotype has a handful of counts. The J gene is TRBJ1-2, the V gene TRBV2, with 10 nucleotides matching TRBD1. The CDR3 contains 15 residues. V shed 6 bases and J 8 bases; nucleotides not matched to a gene: 12. The germline V gene has CDR1 SNHLY and CDR2 FYNNEI. The CDR3, as DNA: TGTGCCAGCAGCCAACCGGACAGGGGGTACCTGGGCTACACCTTC. This translates into CASSQPDRGYLGYTF.

A remark on this clonotype: A read error may account for a junction end that differs from germline. The chain uses TRBV25-1 and TRBJ2-5; D is undetermined. Germline V gives CDR1 MGHDK, CDR2 SYGVNS. The CDR3 is 14 amino acids. The CDR3 sequence is CANSRNTVQETQYF. In DNA, the CDR3 is TGTGCCAACAGTCGTAACACGGTTCAAGAGACCCAGTACTTC. Looking up the rest from reference TRBV25-1 and TRBJ2-5 gives the full variable domain: EADIYQTPRYLVIGTGKKITLECSQTMGHDKMYWYQQDPGMELHLIHYSYGVNSTEKGDLSSESTVSRIRTEHFPLTLESARPSHTSQYLCANSRNTVQETQYFGPGTRLLVL.

The chain combines TRBV27 with TRBJ2-3; D is perhaps TRBD2 (7 bases). V was clipped by 8 bases and J by 6 bases, with 15 bases between them. This CDR3 comprises 13 residues. Germline lookup yields CDR1 MNHEY and CDR2 SMNVEV (reference sequence). For the CDR3, the DNA is TGTGCCAGCTCCCACAGGGAGGGGGATACGCAGTATTTT. Its protein is CASSHREGDTQYF.

This chain connects TRBV20-1 to TRBJ2-1; TRBD2 matches 9 bases. J was trimmed by 10 bases and V by 3 bases; bases with no gene match: 10. CDR3 length: 14 residues. Germline loops: CDR1 DFQATT, CDR2 SNEGSKA (reference sequence). This CDR3 is CSARVNSGSDEQFF. The CDR3 DNA reads TGCAGTGCTAGGGTGAATAGCGGGAGTGACGAGCAGTTCTTC.

This clonotype came up many times. The rearrangement joins TRBV6-5 to TRBJ2-7; the match to TRBD1 covers 8 bases. The trim removed 6 bases at V and 6 bases at J, leaving 7 bases unmatched. Germline assignment: CDR1 MNHEY and CDR2 SVGAGI. The CDR3 contains 13 residues. The CDR3 spells CASSPDRGFEQYF. CDR3 in DNA: TGTGCCAGCAGCCCTGACAGGGGTTTCGAGCAGTACTTC.

This clonotype turned up a few times. The chain links TRBV6-4 to TRBJ1-2; perhaps TRBD1 as D (6 bases). This CDR3 comprises 13 residues. V was clipped by 7 bases and J by 0 bases, with 9 bases between them. Germline V gene sequence: CDR1 MRHNA, CDR2 SNTAGT. CDR3 in DNA: TGTGCCAGCAAGGACAGAGCTAACTATGGCTACACCTTC. Translated, it gives CASKDRANYGYTF.

This clonotype was seen a handful of times. The V call is TRBV28, the J call TRBJ2-1, with a possible D match to TRBD1 (6 bases). CDR1 is MDHEN and CDR2 is SYDVKM in the germline V gene. This CDR3 is built from 15 residues. The ends were cut back, 3 bases at V and 0 bases at J, with 9 bases in the middle. In nucleotides, the CDR3 is TGTGCCAGCAGTTTCGGACAGTTCTCCTACAATGAGCAGTTCTTC. This gives the protein CASSFGQFSYNEQFF.

The V call is TRBV7-2, the J call TRBJ2-1; D unresolved. TRBJ2-7 matches the DNA end more closely, so the J call is doubtful. The germline gives CDR1 SGHTA, CDR2 FQGNSA. The length of the CDR3 is 16 residues. The CDR3 DNA follows: TGTGCCAGCAGCTTAAGTGGGTTAAACTCCTACAATGAGCAGTACTTC. Translated, it gives CASSLSGLNSYNEQYF.

This clonotype was recorded a few times. The chain is built from TRBV5-5 and TRBJ2-3; no reliable D call. V gave up 4 bases and J gave up 0 bases, with 15 bases separating them. The germline CDR1 and CDR2 sequences are SGHKS and YYEKEE (reference sequence). The CDR3 extends over 16 amino acids. The CDR3 loop reads CASSQNVGSSTDTQYF. CDR3 in DNA: TGTGCCAGCAGCCAGAATGTGGGATCTAGCACAGATACGCAGTATTTT.

This clonotype came up once. This chain links TRBV7-3 with TRBJ2-2; 7 bases map to TRBD1. Germline assignment: CDR1 SGHTA and CDR2 FQGTGA. The trim removed 5 bases at V and 4 bases at J, leaving 7 bases unmatched. The CDR3 is 15 amino acids. The DNA of the CDR3 is TGTGCCAGCAGCGCCACAGGGGCCGGCACCGGGGAGCTGTTTTTT. Protein product: CASSATGAGTGELFF.

This clonotype was counted at least ten times. V gene TRBV6-5 combines with J gene TRBJ2-2; 7 nucleotides agree with TRBD2. Germline loops: CDR1 MNHEY, CDR2 SVGAGI. This CDR3 spans 15 amino acids. J lost 5 bases, V lost 2 bases, and 5 bases had no gene match. CDR3 in DNA: TGTGCCAGCAGTTACGAACCAGCGGGAACCGGGGAGCTGTTTTTT. Translation: CASSYEPAGTGELFF.

This clonotype was observed a few times. The genes are TRBV4-2 and TRBJ2-1; TRBD2 aligns across 7 bases. Germline V lookup: CDR1 LGHNA, CDR2 YNFKEQ. This CDR3 has 14 amino acids. V shed 7 bases, J shed 9 bases, and the junction held 12 bases outside the gene matches. This CDR3 is CASTLRGGEFEQFF. In nucleotides, the CDR3 is TGTGCCAGCACCCTCCGGGGAGGGGAGTTTGAGCAGTTCTTC.

About this clonotype itself: The junction differs from germline at one of its ends, possibly a read error. The V and J genes are TRBV4-1 and TRBJ2-4; D is possibly TRBD1 (6 bases). Germline V lookup: CDR1 MGHRA, CDR2 YSYEKL. This CDR3 comprises 16 residues. CDR3 nucleotide sequence: TGCGCCAGCAGCCAAGTACAGGGTTTTGCCAAAAACATTCAGGACTTC. Translated: CASSQVQGFAKNIQDF.

This rearrangement joins TRBV27 to TRBJ1-2; tentatively, D is TRBD1 (5 bases). Trimming took off 5 bases at V and 4 bases at J, with 20 bases between the two ends. This CDR3 is 16 amino acids long. Germline-derived CDR1 and CDR2 are MNHEY and SMNVEV (reference sequence). CDR3 protein: CASSVSSDRRGYGYTF. The CDR3 DNA follows: TGTGCCAGCAGTGTGTCCAGCGACAGACGTGGCTATGGCTACACCTTC.

Concerning this clonotype itself: Just one base apart from a much larger clone, this may be a read error. The J gene is TRBJ2-7, the V gene TRBV7-9, with a possible D match to TRBD2 (6 bases). V lost 4 bases to trimming and J lost 5 bases, with 12 bases between them. Germline V gene lookup returns CDR1 SEHNR and CDR2 FQNEAQ (reference sequence). This CDR3 is 13 amino acids long. The CDR3 DNA is TGTGCCAGCAGCTCGTGGGGGGACGACGAGCAGTACTTC. It codes for CASSSWGDDEQYF.

Only a few counts were recorded for this clonotype. V is TRBV7-9 and J is TRBJ2-3, with 7 positions matching TRBD1. Germline CDR1 is SEHNR and CDR2 is FQNEAQ (reference sequence). The CDR3 totals 15 residues. The junction had 4 bases not matched to a gene; V was cut back by 4 bases and J by 0 bases. The CDR3 DNA is TGTGCCAGCAGCTCGGACAGGACAAGCACAGATACGCAGTATTTT. Residues: CASSSDRTSTDTQYF.

The chain joins TRBV20-1 to TRBJ2-7; D uncertain. This CDR3 is 15 amino acids long. CDR1 and CDR2 (germline): DFQATT, SNEGSKA (reference sequence). V lost 0 bases to trimming and J lost 0 bases, with 12 bases between them. This CDR3 reads CSARDPASNSYEQYF. Written as DNA, the CDR3 is TGCAGTGCTAGAGACCCGGCATCGAACTCCTACGAGCAGTACTTC.

The rearrangement joins TRBV6-1 to TRBJ2-3, with 7 bases that match TRBD1. CDR1 and CDR2 (germline): MNHNS, SASEGT. The V gene end was trimmed by 7 bases and the J gene end by 0 bases; junction bases not matched to a gene: 7. The CDR3 extends over 15 amino acids. The CDR3 DNA is TGTGCCAGCATTCCTGACAGGGCTAGCACAGATACGCAGTATTTT. This translates into CASIPDRASTDTQYF.

The chain has TRBV23-1 and TRBJ2-1; 7 nucleotides align to TRBD2. Being an ORF, TRBV23-1 has a function that is uncertain. This CDR3 is built from 16 residues. V lost 0 bases, J lost 8 bases, and 10 bases stayed unmatched. The CDR3 is CASSQSSAGVRDEQFF. The CDR3, as DNA: TGCGCCAGCAGTCAATCCTCCGCGGGGGTGAGGGATGAGCAGTTCTTC.

A word on this clonotype: A single base separates this from a much larger clone, so it may be a read error. This chain links TRBV7-8 with TRBJ1-2, with D maybe TRBD1 (5 bases). CDR3 length: 12 amino acids. Trimming cost V 6 bases and J 3 bases, with 8 bases left between them. Per the germline V gene, CDR1 is SGHVS and CDR2 is FQNEAQ. The DNA for the CDR3 is TGTGCCAGCAGATCGGGGGACTATGGCTACACCTTC. As protein: CASRSGDYGYTF.

For this clonotype: The junction departs from the called germline gene at one end, perhaps through a read error. The chain has TRBV7-3 and TRBJ2-1, with D unclear. This CDR3 spans 14 amino acids. Germline assignment: CDR1 SGHTA and CDR2 FQGTGA. CDR3 sequence reads: CASSPGSSYNQQFF. CDR3 nucleotides: TGTGCCAGCAGCCCAGGCAGCTCCTACAATCAGCAGTTCTTC.

In this sample, this clonotype turned up a few times. The V gene is TRBV20-1, the J gene TRBJ2-1; D remains ambiguous. Trimming left V 6 bases short and J 7 bases short, with 13 bases between. This CDR3 has 12 residues. Per germline, CDR1 DFQATT and CDR2 SNEGSKA (reference sequence). The CDR3 DNA is TGCAGTGCAACCCTCCTGGCGAATGAGCAGTTCTTC. Translating gives CSATLLANEQFF.

This clonotype was seen a handful of times. This chain connects TRBV10-3 to TRBJ2-7, with D tentatively TRBD1 or TRBD2 (5 bases each). CDR3 length: 11 residues. V shed 2 bases and J shed 10 bases, with 9 bases lying between them. Germline lookup yields CDR1 ENHRY and CDR2 SYGVKD. CDR3 region: CAISEGAGQYF. CDR3 DNA: TGTGCCATCAGTGAGGGGGCGGGTCAGTACTTC.

In DNA, the CDR3 is TGCAGCGTCCCACCCCGTCATGAGCAGTACTTC. Amino acids: CSVPPRHEQYF. The chain links TRBV29-1 to TRBJ2-5; D is uncertain. There are 11 residues in the CDR3. Germline CDR1 is SQVTM and CDR2 is ANQGSEA. Trimming took off 6 bases at V and 11 bases at J, with 16 bases between the two ends.

The rearrangement links TRBV20-1 to TRBJ2-5; D possibly uses TRBD1 or TRBD2 (6 bases each). This CDR3 has 15 amino acids. Germline V gene lookup returns CDR1 DFQATT and CDR2 SNEGSKA (reference sequence). Trimming took 3 bases from V and 4 from J, leaving 18 bases between them. This CDR3 is CSASEGEVATETQYF. Written as DNA, the CDR3 is TGCAGTGCTAGTGAGGGGGAGGTTGCTACAGAGACCCAGTACTTC.

V is TRBV6-5 and J is TRBJ2-7; D perhaps matches TRBD1 (5 bases). CDR1 and CDR2 from the germline V gene are MNHEY and SVGAGI. The CDR3 runs to 15 residues. Trimming stripped 5 bases from V and 7 bases from J, with 21 bases between. The CDR3 loop is CASSPTARSHNEQYF. Written as DNA, the CDR3 is TGTGCCAGCAGTCCGACAGCCAGGTCCCACAATGAGCAGTACTTC.

Ten or more counts support this clonotype. CDR3 coding DNA: TGTGCCAGCAGCCAAGAGGGACCCGGCGGTGAGCAGTTCTTC. Its protein product is CASSQEGPGGEQFF. V and J are TRBV4-2 and TRBJ2-1; D is perhaps TRBD1 or TRBD2 (5 bases each). The CDR3 length is 14 residues. Germline assignment: CDR1 LGHNA and CDR2 YNFKEQ. Trimming stripped 0 bases from V and 9 bases from J, with 12 bases between.

A few counts support this clonotype. V and J are TRBV29-1 and TRBJ2-7; D assignment may be TRBD1 or TRBD2 (5 bases each). The CDR3 contains 14 residues. The germline V and J ends were trimmed by 0 bases and 2 bases, with 11 bases remaining between them. Germline V CDR1 and CDR2: SQVTM, ANQGSEA. DNA of the CDR3: TGCAGCGTTGAAGATGACGGGGCGCCCTACGAGCAGTACTTC. Translation gives CSVEDDGAPYEQYF.